Listed here are 30 T cell receptor beta chains from one sample, sequenced in a study of T cells in Graves' hyperthyroidism and ophthalmopathy. From RNA transcripts, TCR beta CDR3 regions were amplified. HTBI primers drove first-round RT-PCR of the TCR CDR3. TCRdb recomputed calls from the multiplex PCR reads with MiXCR, one row per CDR3 protein. Among under 350,000 distinct CDR3 sequences, roughly 18% were seen once, and the ten largest hold around 54%. Sample: blood. The receptors were sampled from a woman between 50 and 59 years old with Graves' hyperthyroidism.

The CDR3: CASSGEGTVGTQYF. The CDR3 nucleotides are TGTGCCAGCTCCGGAGAGGGGACCGTGGGGACCCAGTACTTC. The chain carries TRBV2 and TRBJ2-5, with D perhaps matching TRBD1 or TRBD2 (5 bases each). CDR1 is SNHLY, CDR2 FYNNEI, per germline. This CDR3 contains 14 residues. V was clipped by 8 bases and J by 7 bases, with 20 bases between them.

This chain links TRBV6-5 with TRBJ1-3; D is unresolved. With 4 bases removed from V and 3 bases from J, the gap between germline ends came to 7 bases. The CDR3 extends over 13 amino acids. Germline V gives CDR1 MNHEY, CDR2 SVGAGI. DNA of the CDR3: TGTGCCAGCAGTTCCGGGTATGGAAACACCATATATTTT. This gives the protein CASSSGYGNTIYF.

This clonotype was detected many times. CDR3 protein: CASSSQGGQPQHF. The CDR3 region has the DNA TGTGCCAGCAGTTCGCAGGGTGGACAGCCCCAGCATTTT. This sequence joins TRBV28 and TRBJ1-5, with TRBD1 as a possible D gene (5 bases). This CDR3 comprises 13 residues. Trimming cost V 4 bases and J 7 bases, with 11 bases left between them. In germline, CDR1 is MDHEN, CDR2 SYDVKM.

The chain joins TRBV12-3 or TRBV12-4 to TRBJ1-2, with D maybe TRBD1 (6 bases). The CDR3 is 13 amino acids. The V end was cut by 6 bases, the J end by 5 bases, with 13 bases between. DNA of the CDR3: TGTGCCAGCAGCAAACAGGGAGTTTATGGCTACACCTTC. This encodes CASSKQGVYGYTF.

This clonotype occurred a few times. Mismatch with germline at one junction end may stem from a read error. The chain carries TRBV4-1 and TRBJ1-1; D is possibly TRBD1 (5 bases). Per germline, CDR1 MGHRA and CDR2 YSYEKL. The CDR3 consists of 17 residues. CDR3 amino acids: CASSQVNMGLLNTEALF. CDR3 in DNA: TGCGCCAGCAGCCAAGTGAATATGGGACTCCTGAACACTGAAGCTCTCTTT.

The table lists this clonotype with many counts. The chain has TRBV20-1 and TRBJ2-5, with 11 bases lining up with TRBD2. This CDR3 is built from 13 residues. The V and J ends lost 5 bases and 5 bases, in that order; junction bases with no gene match: 4. Germline lookup yields CDR1 DFQATT and CDR2 SNEGSKA (reference sequence). CDR3 sequence (DNA): TGCAGTGCTCCGACTAGCGGGGAGGAGACCCAGTACTTC. It codes for CSAPTSGEETQYF.

This rearrangement joins TRBV11-3 to TRBJ2-1, with a weak D call TRBD2 (6 bases). Germline V gene sequence: CDR1 SGHNT, CDR2 YENEEA. This CDR3 has 13 amino acids. Trimming left V 2 bases short and J 6 bases short, with 8 bases between. The CDR3 coding sequence is TGTGCCAGCAGCTTATTACTAGCCAATGAGCAGTTCTTC. This encodes CASSLLLANEQFF.

Note on this clonotype: A much more abundant neighbour one base away suggests this may be a read error. V and J are TRBV11-1 and TRBJ1-6, with 9 bases matching TRBD1. Germline-derived CDR1 and CDR2 are SGHAT and FQDESV (reference sequence). The CDR3 contains 17 residues. J lost 10 bases, V lost 1 base, and 11 bases had no gene match. DNA for the CDR3: TGTGCCAGCAGCTTAGGCCGTCGGACAGGGGCAGGATCACCCCTCCACTTT. Protein: CASSLGRRTGAGSPLHF.

This clonotype occurred many times. The chain has TRBV5-5 and TRBJ1-1, with D possibly TRBD1 on 5 matching bases. The length of the CDR3 is 13 residues. V dropped 3 bases and J dropped 6 bases, with 12 bases sitting between them. Per the germline V gene, CDR1 is SGHKS and CDR2 is YYEKEE (reference sequence). The CDR3 DNA reads as TGTGCCAGCAGCTCGGCGGGGGGGGCTGAAGCTTTCTTT. Its translation is CASSSAGGAEAFF.

The chain combines TRBV10-1 with TRBJ2-2; weak D call: TRBD1 (7 bases). Trimming took 6 bases from V and 6 from J, leaving 17 bases between them. The germline gives CDR1 WNHNN, CDR2 SYGVQD (reference sequence). This CDR3 has 15 residues. CDR3 coding DNA: TGCGCCAGCAGCCTCGGGACAGCGGGCGCCGGGGAGCTGTTTTTT. Its protein is CASSLGTAGAGELFF.

This chain connects TRBV19 to TRBJ1-1; no reliable D call. Germline loops: CDR1 LNHDA, CDR2 SQIVND (reference sequence). The CDR3 totals 15 residues. Trimming took off 0 bases at V and 5 bases at J, with 13 bases between the two ends. This CDR3 reads CASSIDTPGWTEAFF. In DNA, the CDR3 is TGTGCCAGTAGTATAGATACTCCTGGATGGACTGAAGCTTTCTTT.

The chain links TRBV19 to TRBJ2-2; TRBD2 matches at 9 bases. The CDR3 totals 16 residues. Germline-derived CDR1 and CDR2 are LNHDA and SQIVND (reference sequence). Trimming cost V 7 bases and J 4 bases; bases outside gene matches: 10. The CDR3 region has the DNA TGTGCCAGTACCCGAACGACTAGCGGATTCACCGGGGAGCTGTTTTTT. The encoded protein is CASTRTTSGFTGELFF.

The sample holds many counts of this clonotype. This chain joins TRBV11-2 and TRBJ2-1; D is possibly TRBD1 (5 bases). Germline V gene lookup returns CDR1 SGHAT and CDR2 FQNNGV. CDR3 length equals 15 residues. Between the trimmed V and J ends, which lost 0 bases and 10 bases, there was a span of 16 bases. The CDR3 spells CASSLDLRQGIEQFF. CDR3 in DNA: TGTGCCAGCAGCTTAGATCTAAGGCAGGGCATCGAGCAGTTCTTC. Complete variable domain (other parts from reference TRBV11-2 and TRBJ2-1): EAGVAQSPRYKIIEKRQSVAFWCNPISGHATLYWYQQILGQGPKLLIQFQNNGVVDDSQLPKDRFSAERLKGVDSTLKIQPAKLEDSAVYLCASSLDLRQGIEQFFGPGTRLTVL.

The chain links TRBV7-9 to TRBJ1-1, with D maybe TRBD1 (5 bases). V lost 4 bases to trimming and J lost 7 bases, with 16 bases between them. The CDR3 loop spans 14 amino acids. The V gene's germline CDR1 is SEHNR and CDR2 FQNEAQ (reference sequence). CDR3 sequence (DNA): TGTGCCAGCAGCTCGACAGAAGGACGTTTTGAAGCTTTCTTT. This sequence encodes CASSSTEGRFEAFF.

This clonotype was found many times. This chain connects TRBV18 to TRBJ2-1; no clear D. This CDR3 has 12 residues. CDR1 is KGHSH and CDR2 is LQKENI in the germline V gene. With 4 bases removed from V and 5 bases from J, the gap between germline ends came to 6 bases. This CDR3 is CASSLGNNEQFF. The DNA of the CDR3 is TGTGCCAGCTCACTGGGAAACAATGAGCAGTTCTTC.

As to this clonotype: A much larger clone is a single base away; this may be a read error. The V call is TRBV10-3, the J call TRBJ1-1; D gene ambiguous. CDR1 is ENHRY and CDR2 is SYGVKD in the germline V gene. The CDR3 covers 16 residues. With 3 bases removed from V and 5 bases from J, the gap between germline ends came to 19 bases. The CDR3 DNA reads as TGTGCCATCAGTGACCCCGGGAGAGAGGCGAGAACTGAAGCTTTCTTT. Translating it yields CAISDPGREARTEAFF.

This clonotype appeared many times. J is TRBJ2-1 and V is TRBV18, with TRBD1 identical over 9 bases. The CDR3 has 16 residues. V dropped 1 base and J dropped 7; count of bases not matched to a gene: 8. Germline lookup yields CDR1 KGHSH and CDR2 LQKENI. The CDR3 protein is CASSPLRTGASNEQFF. CDR3 coding DNA: TGTGCCAGCTCACCACTTCGGACAGGGGCGTCGAATGAGCAGTTCTTC.

V is TRBV5-8 and J is TRBJ1-2, with 7 bases fitting TRBD1. V was pared by 0 bases and J by 6 bases, with 14 bases of the junction left unmatched. The length of the CDR3 is 17 residues. Germline V gives CDR1 SGHTS, CDR2 YDEGEE. In DNA, the CDR3 is TGTGCCAGCAGCTTGGGTGGACAGGCGGCCGATGTGAATGGCTACACCTTC. It codes for CASSLGGQAADVNGYTF.

In its sample, this clonotype was seen a few times. The CDR3, as DNA: TGCGCCAGCAGCAAGGCCAGCGGGGGCTACGAGCAGTACTTC. Amino acid sequence: CASSKASGGYEQYF. The chain uses TRBV5-1 and TRBJ2-7; 8 bases match TRBD2. Germline trimming cut 4 bases from V and 3 bases from J; bases unmatched to any gene: 6. The CDR3 is made up of 14 amino acids. CDR1 and CDR2 from the germline V gene are SGHRS and YFSETQ. Based on the CDR3 plus reference TRBV5-1 and TRBJ2-7, the full variable domain is KAGVTQTPRYLIKTRGQQVTLSCSPISGHRSVSWYQQTPGQGLQFLFEYFSETQRNKGNFPGRFSGRQFSNSRSEMNVSTLELGDSALYLCASSKASGGYEQYFGPGTRLTVT.

As regards this clonotype: A clone one base away is much larger, so this may be a read error. V gene TRBV7-3 combines with J gene TRBJ2-1, with 8 bases that match TRBD1. The trim removed 2 bases at V and 14 bases at J, leaving 8 bases unmatched. The CDR3 has 13 residues. Germline V gives CDR1 SGHTA, CDR2 FQGTGA. CDR3 region: CASSLSLGQDKFF. CDR3 DNA sequence: TGTGCCAGCAGCTTATCCCTGGGACAGGATAAGTTCTTC.

This clonotype has a count of ten or more. This sequence joins TRBV3-1 and TRBJ1-1; unclear D gene. The germline V gene encodes CDR1 LGHDT and CDR2 YNNKEL (reference sequence). Trimming removed 6 bases from V and 4 bases from J, with 12 bases in between. This CDR3 is built from 13 residues. CDR3 protein: CASSWSLGTEAFF. The CDR3 coding sequence is TGTGCCAGCAGTTGGAGTCTAGGCACTGAAGCTTTCTTT. Together with reference TRBV3-1 and TRBJ1-1, the CDR3 gives the full variable domain: DTAVSQTPKYLVTQMGNDKSIKCEQNLGHDTMYWYKQDSKKFLKIMFSYNNKELIINETVPNRFSPKSPDKAHLNLHINSLELGDSAVYFCASSWSLGTEAFFGQGTRLTVV.

This clonotype was picked up many times. V gene TRBV11-2 combines with J gene TRBJ1-2, with D perhaps matching TRBD1 (6 bases). Trimming took off 1 base at V and 8 bases at J, with 20 bases between the two ends. The CDR3 is made up of 16 amino acids. Looked up from germline, CDR1 is SGHAT and CDR2 is FQNNGV. CDR3 sequence: CASSLANRGGAEGYTF. The CDR3, as DNA: TGTGCCAGCAGCTTAGCCAATAGGGGGGGCGCAGAGGGCTACACCTTC.

The chain is built from TRBV18 and TRBJ2-7; D is unresolved. Per the germline V gene, CDR1 is KGHSH and CDR2 is LQKENI. The CDR3 runs 14 residues. The ends were cut back, 3 bases at V and 1 base at J, with 10 bases in the middle. CDR3 protein: CASSPRQRSYEQYF. DNA of the CDR3: TGTGCCAGCTCACCGAGGCAAAGATCCTACGAGCAGTACTTC.

The chain links TRBV19 to TRBJ1-1, with D tentatively TRBD1 (5 bases). The CDR3 is made up of 15 amino acids. The germline gives CDR1 LNHDA, CDR2 SQIVND (reference sequence). V dropped 5 bases and J dropped 2 bases, with 15 bases sitting between them. The CDR3 DNA is TGTGCCAGTAGTCCGACAGCACCTAGCAACACTGAAGCTTTCTTT. Translated: CASSPTAPSNTEAFF.

This clonotype was counted many times. The chain joins TRBV30 to TRBJ2-1; 8 bases match TRBD2. The CDR3 length is 13 residues. Trimming removed 3 bases from V and 7 bases from J; junction bases left unmatched: 5. The germline CDR1 and CDR2 sequences are GTSNPN and SVGIG (reference sequence). CDR3 loop: CAWSRGGPNEQFF. CDR3 in DNA: TGTGCCTGGAGCCGGGGGGGACCTAATGAGCAGTTCTTC. The whole variable domain, filled in from reference TRBV30 and TRBJ2-1, reads SQTIHQWPATLVQPVGSPLSLECTVEGTSNPNLYWYRQAAGRGLQLLFYSVGIGQISSEVPQNLSASRPQDRQFILSSKKLLLSDSGFYLCAWSRGGPNEQFFGPGTRLTVL.

V is TRBV7-9 and J is TRBJ2-2; unclear D gene. V gave up 4 bases and J gave up 7 bases, with 19 bases separating them. Germline-derived CDR1 and CDR2 are SEHNR and FQNEAQ (reference sequence). The CDR3 contains 16 residues. CDR3 region: CASSSHSGPSSGELFF. The CDR3 DNA reads TGTGCCAGCAGCTCCCATTCCGGGCCATCGAGCGGGGAGCTGTTTTTT.

The DNA of the CDR3 is TGTGCCAGCAGCCCCCCGACAGGTTTCGCCTACAATGAGCAGTTCTTC. Protein product: CASSPPTGFAYNEQFF. The V call is TRBV7-9, the J call TRBJ2-1, with a possible D match to TRBD1 (6 bases). Deletions cut 5 bases from V and 2 bases from J, with 16 bases between. This CDR3 has 16 residues. Germline V gene data show CDR1 as SEHNR and CDR2 as FQNEAQ (reference sequence).

Of note for this clonotype: This may arise from a read error, as a much more abundant clone is one base away. V is TRBV6-9 and J is TRBJ1-1; possibly TRBD1 for D (5 bases). The germline CDR1 and CDR2 sequences are MNHGY and SVAAGI. This CDR3 comprises 15 residues. The CDR3 region has the DNA TGTGCCAGCAGTTACCATGGGGGTGGGAACACTGGAGCTTTCTTT. This codes for CASSYHGGGNTGAFF.

Notes on this clonotype: The junction does not match germline at one end; this may be a read error. The V call is TRBV12-3 or TRBV12-4, the J call TRBJ2-7, with D possibly matching TRBD1 (6 bases). The CDR3 is 14 residues long. The CDR3 spells CAGSLEGSQGEQYF. CDR3 sequence (DNA): TGTGCCGGCAGTTTAGAGGGGTCACAGGGCGAGCAGTACTTC.

This clonotype was found many times. This chain connects TRBV20-1 to TRBJ2-1; TRBD2 aligns across 12 bases. CDR1 and CDR2 (germline): DFQATT, SNEGSKA (reference sequence). The CDR3 is 15 residues long. Trimming cost V 5 bases and J 5 bases; bases outside gene matches: 7. CDR3 loop: CSAASGGDSNNEQFF. CDR3 sequence (DNA): TGCAGTGCTGCTAGCGGGGGGGATTCAAACAATGAGCAGTTCTTC.